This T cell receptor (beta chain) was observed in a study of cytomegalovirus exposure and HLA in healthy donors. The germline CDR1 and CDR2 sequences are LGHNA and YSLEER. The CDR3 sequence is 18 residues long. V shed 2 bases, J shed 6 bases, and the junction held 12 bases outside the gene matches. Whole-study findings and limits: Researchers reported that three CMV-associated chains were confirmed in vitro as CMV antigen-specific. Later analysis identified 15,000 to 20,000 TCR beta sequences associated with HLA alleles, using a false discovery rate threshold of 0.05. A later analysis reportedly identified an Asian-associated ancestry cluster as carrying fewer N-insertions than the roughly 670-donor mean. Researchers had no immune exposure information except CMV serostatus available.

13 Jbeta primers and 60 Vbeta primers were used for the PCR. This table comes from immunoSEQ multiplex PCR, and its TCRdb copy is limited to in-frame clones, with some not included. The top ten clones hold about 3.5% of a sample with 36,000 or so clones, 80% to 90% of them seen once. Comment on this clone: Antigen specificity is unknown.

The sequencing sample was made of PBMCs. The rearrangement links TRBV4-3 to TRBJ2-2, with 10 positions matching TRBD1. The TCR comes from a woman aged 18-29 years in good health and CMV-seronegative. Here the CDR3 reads CASSQIYGQGVVAGELFF. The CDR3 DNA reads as TGCGCCAGCAGCCAAATATACGGACAGGGGGTTGTAGCCGGGGAGCTGTTTTTT.